The rows below give T cell receptor beta chains drawn from one sample of a study of cytomegalovirus exposure and HLA in healthy donors. Only in-frame clones appear in the TCRdb table, and some are missing; sequencing was by immunoSEQ multiplex PCR. The sample yields 95,000 to 110,000 clones, around 85% seen once. Sample: PBMCs. All receptors come from a man aged 30-40 years in good health and CMV-seronegative. The CDR3 runs from the conserved cysteine through the conserved F or W. Each record gives: V gene, J gene, CDR3 protein.

TRBV28	TRBJ2-7	CASSTPQGHEQYF
TRBV14	TRBJ1-5	CASSQDSPGMQPQHF
TRBV6-5	TRBJ1-5	CASSRQGMGFQHF
TRBV10-2	TRBJ1-1	CASRQGNTEAFF
TRBV6-1	TRBJ2-5	CASTYGAGGGGTQYF
TRBV2	TRBJ2-1	CASSEAGGPDEQFF
TRBV6-1	TRBJ2-3	CASRTSGSDTQYF
TRBV6-4	TRBJ2-3	CASSRLADLTDTQYF
TRBV7-2	TRBJ1-6	CASSPRQGGKASPLHF
TRBV9	TRBJ2-2	CASSHSGANTGELFF
TRBV6-5	TRBJ1-2	CASSSTAYGYTF
TRBV5-1	TRBJ2-1	CASSFDGPAYNEQFF
TRBV9	TRBJ2-1	CASSAAGLAGVEQFF
TRBV12-5	TRBJ1-4	CASGPPGATNEKLFF
TRBV27	TRBJ2-7	CASEPGSGSYEQYF
TRBV6-5	TRBJ2-7	CASRKETAFEQYF
TRBV6-1	TRBJ2-1	CASSVLGGNEQFF
TRBV5-4	TRBJ2-1	CASRSGLAGGNEQFF
TRBV5-1	TRBJ1-4	CASSLETGSNEKLFF